This TCR beta chain came from a study of cytomegalovirus exposure and HLA in healthy donors. The CDR3 runs to 18 residues. CDR1 is SEHNR, CDR2 FQNEAQ, per germline (reference sequence). In the PCR, 60 Vbeta and 13 Jbeta primers were used. The method was immunoSEQ multiplex PCR; TCRdb's version includes in-frame clones alone and lacks a portion of them. Among 100,000 to 150,000 clones listed, approximately 80% were seen once. As to this clone: One junction end does not reproduce the germline sequence, and a read error may be involved.

This receptor was taken from a woman under 30 in good health and CMV-seronegative. The specimen sequenced was PBMCs. This chain links TRBV7-9 with TRBJ1-1; TRBD1 matches at 9 bases. The DNA of the CDR3 is TGTTCCAGCAGCTTAGGGTTCACAGGGGGCGCTGGGAACACTGAAGCTTTCTTT. The encoded protein is CSSSLGFTGGAGNTEAFF.